These 2 T cell receptor beta chains were all obtained from the same sample, sequenced in a study of shared clonotypes between healthy human individuals. Sequencing used immunoSEQ multiplex PCR; TCRdb keeps in-frame clones, though not all of them. The table records 400,000 to 500,000 clones, approximately 79% of them present only once. Material: PBMCs. Source of these receptors: a woman in her forties in good health. Some clones in this sample may be carry-over from other donors' samples.

The rearrangement links TRBV28 to TRBJ2-7, with D perhaps TRBD2 (6 bases). The CDR3 consists of 16 residues. Germline CDR1 MDHEN, CDR2 SYDVKM. V shed 4 bases and J shed 3 bases, with 19 bases lying between them. This CDR3 reads CASSSGTSGYHYEQYF. In DNA, the CDR3 is TGTGCCAGCAGTTCCGGAACCAGCGGGTACCACTACGAGCAGTACTTC.

The chain is built from TRBV6-1 and TRBJ2-7; D not resolved. V was clipped by 8 bases and J by 4 bases, with 9 bases between them. This CDR3 has 11 amino acids. Looked up from germline, CDR1 is MNHNS and CDR2 is SASEGT. DNA of the CDR3: TGTGCCAGCGCAAGGGATTACGAGCAGTACTTC. Residues: CASARDYEQYF.